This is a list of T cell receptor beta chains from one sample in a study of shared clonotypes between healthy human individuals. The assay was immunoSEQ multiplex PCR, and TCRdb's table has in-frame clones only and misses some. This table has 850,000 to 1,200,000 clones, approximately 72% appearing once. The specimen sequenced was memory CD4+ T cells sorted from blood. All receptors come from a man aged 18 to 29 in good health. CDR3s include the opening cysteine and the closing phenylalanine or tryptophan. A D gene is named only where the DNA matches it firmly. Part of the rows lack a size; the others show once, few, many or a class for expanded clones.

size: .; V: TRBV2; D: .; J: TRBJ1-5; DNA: TGTGCCAGCAGTGGCGGACAGAGACAATCTGGGCCCCAGCATTTT; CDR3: CASSGGQRQSGPQHF
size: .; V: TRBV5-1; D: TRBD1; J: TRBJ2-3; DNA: TGCGCCAGCAGCTTCGGTACAGGACAGGGGAGCACAGATACGCAGTATTTT; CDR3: CASSFGTGQGSTDTQYF
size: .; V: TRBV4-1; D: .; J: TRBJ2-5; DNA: TGCGCCAGCAGCCACCGGGGGACCCAGTACTTC; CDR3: CASSHRGTQYF
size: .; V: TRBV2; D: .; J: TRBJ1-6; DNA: TGTGCCAGCACTAAAGCGGCGCAAAAGAGTTCACCCCTCCACTTT; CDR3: CASTKAAQKSSPLHF
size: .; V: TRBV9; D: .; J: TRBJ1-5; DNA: TGTGCCAGCAGCGTAGAGGCGAATCAGCCCCAGCATTTT; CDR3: CASSVEANQPQHF
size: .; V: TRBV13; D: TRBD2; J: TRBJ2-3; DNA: TGTGCCAGCAGCTTGGGACTAGCGGGAGGGAGTAGCACAGATACGCAGTATTTT; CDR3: CASSLGLAGGSSTDTQYF
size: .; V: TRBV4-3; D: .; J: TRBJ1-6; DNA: TGCGCCAGCAGCCAAGATCAGGGGCAAGGGGGTTCACCCCTCCACTTT; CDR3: CASSQDQGQGGSPLHF
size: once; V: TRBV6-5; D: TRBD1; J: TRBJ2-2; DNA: TGTGCCAGCAGTCGCGACAGGGGAGCCGGGGAGCTGTTTTTT; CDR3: CASSRDRGAGELFF
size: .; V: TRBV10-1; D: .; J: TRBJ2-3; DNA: TGCGCCACCTCTCCCGTACTAGAAAGCGCTCTCGATACGCAGTATTTT; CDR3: CATSPVLESALDTQYF
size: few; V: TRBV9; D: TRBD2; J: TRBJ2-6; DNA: TGTGCCAGCAGCGCGATAGTTGGGGGGGCGTTGGGACTAGCTGGGGCCAACGTCCTGACTTTC; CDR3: CASSAIVGGALGLAGANVLTF
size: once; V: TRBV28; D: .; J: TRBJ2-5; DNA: TGTGCAGTGAGGGGGGGCGGATCGGGAGAAGAGACCCAGTACTTC; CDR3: CAVRGGGSGEETQYF
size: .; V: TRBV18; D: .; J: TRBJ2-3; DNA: TGTGCCAGCTCACCACTGGGGGACAATACTTATACGCAGTATTTT; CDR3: CASSPLGDNTYTQYF
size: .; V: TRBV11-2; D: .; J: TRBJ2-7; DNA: TGTGCCAGCAGCTTAGCGGCAGGGGTGGCCTACGAGCAGTACTTC; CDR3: CASSLAAGVAYEQYF
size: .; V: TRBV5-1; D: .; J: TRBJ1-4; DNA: TGCGCCAGCAGCTTGTGGGCGTTTAATGAAAAACTGTTTTTT; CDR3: CASSLWAFNEKLFF
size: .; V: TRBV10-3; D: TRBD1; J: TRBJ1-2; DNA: TGTGCCATCAACCGACAGGGATCGGACTATGGCTACACCTTC; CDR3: CAINRQGSDYGYTF
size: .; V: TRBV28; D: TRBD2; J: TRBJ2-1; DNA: TGTGCCAGCAGTCTGAAGCGTAGCGGGGGGGCTGGGAATGAGCAGTTCTTC; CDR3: CASSLKRSGGAGNEQFF
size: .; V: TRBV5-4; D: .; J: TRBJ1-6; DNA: TGTGCCAGCACGGGGGGCGAAAGTAATTCACCCCTCCACTTT; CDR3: CASTGGESNSPLHF
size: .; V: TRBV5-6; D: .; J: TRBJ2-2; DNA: TGTGCCAGCAGCCAGACAGGATATAGTACCGGGGAGCTGTTTTTT; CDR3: CASSQTGYSTGELFF
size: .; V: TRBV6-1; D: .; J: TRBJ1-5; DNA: TGTGCCAGCAGTGAGGGCTCCTATAGCAATCAGCCCCAGCATTTT; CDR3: CASSEGSYSNQPQHF
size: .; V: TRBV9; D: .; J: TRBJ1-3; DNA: TGTGCCAGCAGCGTACAAGAGGCCTCTGGAAACACCATATATTTT; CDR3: CASSVQEASGNTIYF
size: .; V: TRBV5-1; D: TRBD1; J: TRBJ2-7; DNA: TGCGCCAGCAGAGGGACAGGGGGCTCCTACGAGCAGTACTTC; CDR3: CASRGTGGSYEQYF
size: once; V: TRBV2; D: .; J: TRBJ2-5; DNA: TGTGCCAGCAGCGGGAACCGGAGAGAGACCCAGTACTTC; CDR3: CASSGNRRETQYF
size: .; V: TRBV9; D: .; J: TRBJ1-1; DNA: TGTGCCAGCAGCGACAACAAACTGGACGGGAGGTGGGGGATGAACACTGAAGCTTTCTTT; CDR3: CASSDNKLDGRWGMNTEAFF
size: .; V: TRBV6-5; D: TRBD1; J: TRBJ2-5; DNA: TGTGCCAGCAGTCTCCTACAGGGGGTCGGTGAGACCCAGTACTTC; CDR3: CASSLLQGVGETQYF
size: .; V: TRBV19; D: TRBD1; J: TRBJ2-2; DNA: TGTGCCAGTAGTATAGGATCCGGGACAGGGGGTTCCACCGGGGAGCTGTTTTTT; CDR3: CASSIGSGTGGSTGELFF
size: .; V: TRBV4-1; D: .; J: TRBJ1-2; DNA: TGCGCCAGCAGCCAAGATTACGGGTTTGGCTACACCTTC; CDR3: CASSQDYGFGYTF
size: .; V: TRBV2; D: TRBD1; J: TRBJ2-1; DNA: TGTGCCAGCAGGATCGACAGGGGAGGCTACAATGAGCAGTTCTTC; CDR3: CASRIDRGGYNEQFF
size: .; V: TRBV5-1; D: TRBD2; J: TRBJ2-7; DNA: TGCGCCAGCAGCCGGACCGGGACTAGCAGCGAGCAGTACTTC; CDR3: CASSRTGTSSEQYF
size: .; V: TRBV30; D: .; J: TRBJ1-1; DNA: TGTGCCTGGAGTGGGGACCGTGACACTGAAGCTTTCTTT; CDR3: CAWSGDRDTEAFF
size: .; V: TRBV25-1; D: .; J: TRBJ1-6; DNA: TGTGCCAGCAGTGAATCGGCTCCACGGAATTCACCCCTCCACTTT; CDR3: CASSESAPRNSPLHF
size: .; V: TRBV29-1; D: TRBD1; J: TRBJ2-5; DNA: TGCAGCGTTGAAGGCAAAGGGACAGGGTGGCGGGAGACCCAGTACTTC; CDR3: CSVEGKGTGWRETQYF
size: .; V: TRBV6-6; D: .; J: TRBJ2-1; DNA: TGTGCCAGCGTCGGGGCGGGGATGGGGAATGAGCAGTTCTTC; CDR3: CASVGAGMGNEQFF
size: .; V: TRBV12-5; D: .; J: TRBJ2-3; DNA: TGTGCTAGTGCATGGCTAGCGTCAGATACGCAGTATTTT; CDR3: CASAWLASDTQYF
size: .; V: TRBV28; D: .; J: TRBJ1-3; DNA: TGTGCCAGCAGTCCAAGCCAACAGGGAACCTTAAACACCATATATTTT; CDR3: CASSPSQQGTLNTIYF
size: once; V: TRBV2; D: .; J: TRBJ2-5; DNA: TGTGCCAGCAGTGTTTGGTTGGCGGCCCAGTACTTC; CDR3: CASSVWLAAQYF
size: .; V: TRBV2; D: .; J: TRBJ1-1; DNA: TGTGCCAGCAGTGAAGCGCGGGGAATTAACACTGAAGCTTTCTTT; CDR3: CASSEARGINTEAFF
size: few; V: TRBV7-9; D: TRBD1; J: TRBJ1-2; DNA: TGTGCCAGCAGCTTACGAGAGACAGGGGGCGATGGCTACACCTTC; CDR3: CASSLRETGGDGYTF
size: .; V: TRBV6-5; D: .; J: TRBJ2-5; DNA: TGTGCCAGCAGTTACTCGCCGTCGGGGTACCAAGAGACCCAGTACTTC; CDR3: CASSYSPSGYQETQYF
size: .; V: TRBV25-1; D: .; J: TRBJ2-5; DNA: TGTGCCAGCAGTGATTCGGGCCAGTTTGGGGCCCAGTACTTC; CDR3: CASSDSGQFGAQYF
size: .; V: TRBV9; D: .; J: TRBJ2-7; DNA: TGTGCCAGCAGCGTAGATGGGAGCTCCTACGAGCAGTACTTC; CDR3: CASSVDGSSYEQYF
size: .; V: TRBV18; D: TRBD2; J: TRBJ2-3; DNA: TGTGCCAGCTCACCACTGTGGGAGGGACGTCGCACAGATACGCAGTATTTT; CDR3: CASSPLWEGRRTDTQYF
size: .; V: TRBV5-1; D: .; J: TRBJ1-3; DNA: TGCGCCAGCAGCTTGGGGGACCTTTATAGCTCTGGAAACACCATATATTTT; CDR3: CASSLGDLYSSGNTIYF
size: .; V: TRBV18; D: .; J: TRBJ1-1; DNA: TGTGCCAGCTTAACGCGGGCTTCCACTGAAGCTTTCTTT; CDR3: CASLTRASTEAFF
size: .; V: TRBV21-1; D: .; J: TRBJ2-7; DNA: TGTGCCAGCCTTCTACAGGGTGGACACGAGCAGTACTTC; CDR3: CASLLQGGHEQYF
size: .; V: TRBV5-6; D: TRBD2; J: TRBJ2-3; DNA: TGTGCCAGCAGCTTCGGAGCGGGGGGCTTTGGAGATACGCAGTATTTT; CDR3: CASSFGAGGFGDTQYF
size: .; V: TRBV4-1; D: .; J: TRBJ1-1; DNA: TGCGCCAGCAGCGCGCGACCCGGACAGCCTAACACTGAAGCTTTCTTT; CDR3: CASSARPGQPNTEAFF